This TCR beta chain came from a study of vaccination and CD4 T cells after COVID-19. This clonotype came up a few times. What it binds is unknown. Sequencing of cultured CD4+ T cell DNA used the Oncomine TCR Beta short-read assay. Each CDR3 protein gets one entry after TCRdb re-called the PCR reads with MiXCR. This table has 9,500 to 15,000 distinct CDR3 sequences, roughly 56% appearing once. Treatment defined: approximately 9-day PBMC culture with coronavirus spike peptide pools or control peptides (ViraFEST assay). The V end was cut by 4 bases, the J end by 2 bases, with 11 bases between. The CDR3 totals 13 residues. CDR1 is DFQATT and CDR2 is SNEGSKA in the germline V gene (reference sequence).

The V and J genes are TRBV20-1 and TRBJ2-5; no clear D. The receptor comes from a human donor who had recovered from COVID-19. The sequenced sample consisted of CD4+ T cells from blood, cultured in vitro. The CDR3 reads CSAKYFLQETQYF. DNA of the CDR3: TGCAGTGCTAAATATTTTCTTCAAGAGACCCAGTACTTC.